The subject of this entry is one T cell receptor beta chain. The antigen remains unidentified. PCR employed 60 Vbeta and 13 Jbeta primers. Sequenced by immunoSEQ multiplex PCR; TCRdb stores in-frame clones only, minus some. The sample consists of around 200,000 clones, roughly 80% of them appearing once. The sample is drawn from a study of cytomegalovirus exposure and HLA in healthy donors. Overall study: Researchers previously reported finding some 110 million unique TCR beta sequences from 150 million to 200 million T cells.

Study-level findings and limits: HLA alleles were associated with 16,000 or so TCR beta sequences in a later analysis at 0.05 false discovery rate.

Unrecorded immune exposure was likely among donors, who were nominally healthy when sampled. Germline CDR1 is MNHEY and CDR2 is SMNVEV (reference sequence). V was trimmed by 0 bases and J by 6 bases, leaving 17 bases between them. This CDR3 has 16 amino acids. The V call is TRBV27, the J call TRBJ1-2; the D gene is possibly TRBD1 (6 bases). Sequencing was done on a sample of PBMCs. This receptor was obtained from a man aged 35-49 years in good health and CMV-seropositive. The CDR3 reads CASSLSQPQGKNGYTF. In DNA, the CDR3 is TGTGCCAGCAGTTTATCGCAGCCACAGGGAAAAAATGGCTACACCTTC.